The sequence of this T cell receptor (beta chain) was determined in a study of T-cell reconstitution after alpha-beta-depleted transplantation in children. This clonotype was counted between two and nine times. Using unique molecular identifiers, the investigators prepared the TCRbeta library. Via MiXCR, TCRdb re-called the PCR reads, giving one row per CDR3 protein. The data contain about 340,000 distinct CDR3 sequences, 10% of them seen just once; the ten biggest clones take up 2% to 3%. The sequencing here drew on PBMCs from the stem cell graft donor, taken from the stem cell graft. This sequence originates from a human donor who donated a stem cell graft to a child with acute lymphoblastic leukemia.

CDR3: CASSRSQGGQYGYTF. In nucleotides, the CDR3 is TGCGCCAGCAGCCGATCCCAGGGGGGACAATATGGCTACACCTTC. The V gene is TRBV4-1, the J gene TRBJ1-2, with TRBD1 identical over 7 bases. V was clipped by 4 bases and J by 5 bases; unmatched bases: 10. Germline V gene sequence: CDR1 MGHRA, CDR2 YSYEKL. The CDR3 totals 15 residues.